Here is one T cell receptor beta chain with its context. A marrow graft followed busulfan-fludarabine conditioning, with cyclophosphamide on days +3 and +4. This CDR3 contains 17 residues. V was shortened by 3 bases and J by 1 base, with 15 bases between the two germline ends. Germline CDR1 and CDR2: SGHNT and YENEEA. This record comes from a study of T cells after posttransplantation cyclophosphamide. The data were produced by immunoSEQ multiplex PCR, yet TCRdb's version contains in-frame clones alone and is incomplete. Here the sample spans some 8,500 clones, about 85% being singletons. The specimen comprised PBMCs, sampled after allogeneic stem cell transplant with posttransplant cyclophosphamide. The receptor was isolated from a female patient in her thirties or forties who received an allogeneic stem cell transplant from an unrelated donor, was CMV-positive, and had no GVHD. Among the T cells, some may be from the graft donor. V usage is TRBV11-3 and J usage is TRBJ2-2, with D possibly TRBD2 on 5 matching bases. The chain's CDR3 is CASSLTLPGWNTGELFF. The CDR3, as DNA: TGTGCCAGCAGCTTGACCCTCCCGGGATGGAACACCGGGGAGCTGTTTTTT.